A single count supports the clone carrying this T cell receptor (beta chain). The antigen remains unidentified. CDR3 length equals 11 residues. Per germline, CDR1 DFQATT and CDR2 SNEGSKA (reference sequence). This sample stems from a study of Ad26.COV2.S vaccination and SARS-CoV-2 variants. The protocol was immunoSEQ multiplex PCR, while the TCRdb copy is restricted to in-frame clones and leaves out a portion. The table has hundreds of thousands of clones, around 92% seen once. Findings of the study overall: The TCR breadth and depth analyses may have understated or missed part of the total T cell responses. Whether participants received vaccine or placebo, their non-spike TCR breadth was similar. Those who received the vaccine showed greater spike-specific TCR breadth than those given placebo. Considerable breadth of spike-specific CD8+ and CD4+ T cell responses has reportedly been documented following vaccination.

The origin of this receptor is a human donor who had recovered from COVID-19. The chain carries TRBV20-1 and TRBJ2-7; 7 bases are a match to TRBD1. This sample comprised peripheral blood, obtained after recovery from COVID-19. CDR3 sequence: CIHRGHYEQYF. The CDR3, as DNA: TGCATCCACAGGGGCCACTACGAGCAGTACTTC.